This T cell receptor beta chain comes out of a study of T cell responses to AZD1222 COVID-19 vaccine. General study results and limits: Dominant at 160-218 and 743-854, vaccine-associated CD4 TCRs also spanned spike. AZD1222 recipients seropositive at baseline numbered only 6 or 7. Unmutated variant regions reportedly attract nearly half of all spike-specific TCRs. Among the donors, most were white British and more were female, and clonal diversity was possibly underestimated.

Remarks on this clone: Its target is unknown.

The repertoire was sequenced with immunoSEQ multiplex PCR; TCRdb's copy has only in-frame clones and lacks some. Among 150,000 to 200,000 clones listed, 87% were seen once. This TCR derives from an adult in good health. Sequencing was performed on peripheral blood, taken on day 0 of MenACWY control vaccination.

CDR3 in DNA: TGCGCCAGCAGAACAGATGTCAATTCACCCCTCCACTTT. Amino acid sequence: CASRTDVNSPLHF. V and J are TRBV5-1 and TRBJ1-6; no definite D call. The germline V gene has CDR1 SGHRS and CDR2 YFSETQ. V was shortened by 5 bases and J by 7 bases, with 10 bases between the two germline ends. The CDR3 length is 13 residues.